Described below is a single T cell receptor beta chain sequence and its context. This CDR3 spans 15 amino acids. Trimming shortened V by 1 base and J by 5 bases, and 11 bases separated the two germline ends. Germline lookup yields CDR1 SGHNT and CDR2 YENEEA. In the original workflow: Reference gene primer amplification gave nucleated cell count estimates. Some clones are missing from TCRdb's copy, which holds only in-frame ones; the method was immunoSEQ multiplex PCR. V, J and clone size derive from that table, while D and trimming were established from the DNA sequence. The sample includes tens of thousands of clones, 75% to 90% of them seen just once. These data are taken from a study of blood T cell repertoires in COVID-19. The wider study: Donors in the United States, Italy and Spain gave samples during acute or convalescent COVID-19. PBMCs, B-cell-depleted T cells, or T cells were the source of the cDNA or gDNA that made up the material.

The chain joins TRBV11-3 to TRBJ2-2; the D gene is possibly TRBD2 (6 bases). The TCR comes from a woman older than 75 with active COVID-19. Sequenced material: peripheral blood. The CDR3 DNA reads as TGTGCCAGCAGCTTAGTCAGCGGGCCTACCGGGGAGCTGTTTTTT. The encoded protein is CASSLVSGPTGELFF.